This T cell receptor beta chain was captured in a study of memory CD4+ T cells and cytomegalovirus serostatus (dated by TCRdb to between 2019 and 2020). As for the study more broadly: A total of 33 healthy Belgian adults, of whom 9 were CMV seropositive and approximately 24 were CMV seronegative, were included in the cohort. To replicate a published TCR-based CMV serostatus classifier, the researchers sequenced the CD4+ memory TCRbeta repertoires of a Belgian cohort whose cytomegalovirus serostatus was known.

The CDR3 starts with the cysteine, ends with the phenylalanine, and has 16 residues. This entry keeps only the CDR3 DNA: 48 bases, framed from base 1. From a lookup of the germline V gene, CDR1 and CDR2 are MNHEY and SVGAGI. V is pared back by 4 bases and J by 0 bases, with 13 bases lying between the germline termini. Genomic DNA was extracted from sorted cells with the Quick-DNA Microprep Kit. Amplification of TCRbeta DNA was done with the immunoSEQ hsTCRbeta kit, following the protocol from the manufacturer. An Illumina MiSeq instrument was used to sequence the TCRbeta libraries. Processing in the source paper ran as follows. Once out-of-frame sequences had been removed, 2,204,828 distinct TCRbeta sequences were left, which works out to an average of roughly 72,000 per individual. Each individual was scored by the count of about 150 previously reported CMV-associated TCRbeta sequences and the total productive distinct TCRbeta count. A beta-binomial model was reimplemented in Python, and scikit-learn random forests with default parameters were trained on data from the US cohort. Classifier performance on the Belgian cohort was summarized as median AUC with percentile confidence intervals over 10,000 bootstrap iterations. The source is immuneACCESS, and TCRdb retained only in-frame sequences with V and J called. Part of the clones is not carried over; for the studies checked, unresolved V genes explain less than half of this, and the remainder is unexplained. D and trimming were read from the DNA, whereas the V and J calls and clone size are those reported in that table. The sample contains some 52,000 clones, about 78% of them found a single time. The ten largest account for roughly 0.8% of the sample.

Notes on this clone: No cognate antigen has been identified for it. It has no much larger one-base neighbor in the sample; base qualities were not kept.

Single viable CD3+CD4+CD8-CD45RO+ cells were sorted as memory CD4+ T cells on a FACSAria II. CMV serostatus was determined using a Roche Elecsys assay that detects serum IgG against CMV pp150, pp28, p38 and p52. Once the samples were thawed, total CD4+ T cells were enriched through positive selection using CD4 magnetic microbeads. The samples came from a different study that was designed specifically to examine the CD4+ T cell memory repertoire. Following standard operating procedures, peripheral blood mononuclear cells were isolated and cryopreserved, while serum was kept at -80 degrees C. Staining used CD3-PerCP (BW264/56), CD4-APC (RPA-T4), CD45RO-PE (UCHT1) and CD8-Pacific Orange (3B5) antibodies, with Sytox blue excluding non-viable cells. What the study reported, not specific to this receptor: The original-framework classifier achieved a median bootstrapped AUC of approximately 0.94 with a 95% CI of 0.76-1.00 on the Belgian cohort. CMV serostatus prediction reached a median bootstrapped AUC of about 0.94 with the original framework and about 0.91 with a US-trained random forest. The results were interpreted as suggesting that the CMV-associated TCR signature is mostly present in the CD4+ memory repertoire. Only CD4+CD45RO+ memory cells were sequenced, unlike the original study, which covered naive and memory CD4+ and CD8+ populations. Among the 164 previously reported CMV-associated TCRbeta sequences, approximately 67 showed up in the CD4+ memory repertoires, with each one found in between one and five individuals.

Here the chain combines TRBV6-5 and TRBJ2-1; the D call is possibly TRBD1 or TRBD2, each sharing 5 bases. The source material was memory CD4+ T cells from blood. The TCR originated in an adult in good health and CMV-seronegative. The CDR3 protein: CASSSRDAYSYNEQFF. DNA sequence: TGTGCCAGCAGTTCTCGGGACGCCTACTCCTACAATGAGCAGTTCTTC.